The TCR beta chain described here comes from a study of blood T cell repertoires in COVID-19. Across the whole study: T cells, B-cell-depleted T cells, or PBMCs provided the cDNA or gDNA that served as material.

CDR3 length: 14 amino acids. After removal of 5 bases from V and 7 bases from J, the junction contained 4 bases not matched to a gene. CDR1 and CDR2 (germline): MNHEY, SVGAGI. Recruited during active infection, patients (from Seattle) were subsequently followed longitudinally. Original handling: Reference gene primers were amplified, and this amplification served to estimate nucleated cell counts. The repertoire was sequenced with immunoSEQ multiplex PCR; TCRdb's copy has only in-frame clones and lacks some. V and J calls plus clone size are reproduced from that table; the DNA served to infer D and trimming. The sample records almost 300,000 clones, over 85% being singletons.

The sequence was collected from a woman in her 30s with COVID-19, enrolled during active disease. V gene TRBV6-5 combines with J gene TRBJ2-1; 11 bases map to TRBD1. Sequencing input: peripheral blood. The CDR3 reads CASSTGTGGNEQFF. The CDR3 coding sequence is TGTGCCAGCAGTACCGGGACAGGGGGAAATGAGCAGTTCTTC.